The 21 T cell receptor beta chains presented below share a single source sample, sequenced in a study of technical replicates of blood from a few donors. Assay used: immunoSEQ multiplex PCR; TCRdb lists only in-frame clones, some missing. The sample shows tens of thousands of clones, more than 85% of them seen only once. Sequencing input: T cells isolated from PBMCs. Receptors were obtained from a human donor in good health. Some clones in this sample may be carry-over from other donors' samples.

The rearrangement joins TRBV25-1 to TRBJ2-2; the D is unclear. Trimming cost V 6 bases and J 6 bases, with 14 bases left between them. The CDR3 has 14 residues. Germline lookup yields CDR1 MGHDK and CDR2 SYGVNS. The CDR3 sequence is CASSPPWASGELFF. The CDR3, as DNA: TGTGCCAGCAGCCCACCCTGGGCTTCCGGGGAGCTGTTTTTT.

V and J are TRBV13 and TRBJ1-2; 10 nucleotides line up with TRBD1. From germline, CDR1 is PRHDT and CDR2 FYEKMQ (reference sequence). This CDR3 spans 15 amino acids. The junction had 2 bases not matched to a gene; V was cut back by 0 bases and J by 4 bases. The CDR3 region is CASSLGTGGFYGYTF. The CDR3 DNA reads TGTGCCAGCAGCTTAGGGACAGGGGGCTTCTATGGCTACACCTTC.

V and J are TRBV10-3 and TRBJ2-3; tentatively, D is TRBD2 (6 bases). This CDR3 has 17 residues. From germline, CDR1 is ENHRY and CDR2 SYGVKD. V was clipped by 2 bases and J by 6 bases, with 21 bases between them. The CDR3 loop is CAISELPLARGLDTQYF. CDR3 nucleotides: TGTGCCATCAGTGAGCTACCTCTAGCGCGGGGTTTGGATACGCAGTATTTT.

The V call is TRBV19, the J call TRBJ2-3; the D is unclear. CDR1 and CDR2 from the germline V gene are LNHDA and SQIVND (reference sequence). The CDR3 sequence is 11 residues long. The V gene lost 11 bases and the J gene lost 4 bases, with 10 bases spanning the gap. Here the CDR3 DNA reads TGTGCCTCCCGCAGTGCAGATACGCAGTATTTT. Amino acids: CASRSADTQYF.

The gene calls are TRBV25-1 and TRBJ2-1; D is perhaps TRBD1 (5 bases). CDR1 and CDR2 from the germline V gene are MGHDK and SYGVNS. This CDR3 is 10 amino acids long. V was shortened by 6 bases and J by 13 bases, with 10 bases between the two germline ends. The CDR3 DNA reads TGTGCCAGCAGAGGGGAAGGTCAGTTCTTC. It encodes CASRGEGQFF. Drawing the rest from reference TRBV25-1 and TRBJ2-1, the complete variable domain is EADIYQTPRYLVIGTGKKITLECSQTMGHDKMYWYQQDPGMELHLIHYSYGVNSTEKGDLSSESTVSRIRTEHFPLTLESARPSHTSQYLCASRGEGQFFGPGTRLTVL.

This clone occurred once. This chain connects TRBV5-1 to TRBJ2-7; 12 bases are a match to TRBD2. Germline V CDR1 and CDR2: SGHRS, YFSETQ. V lost 7 bases and J lost 6; bases outside the gene matches: 8. CDR3 size: 14 residues. CDR3 in amino acids: CASQTSGSQSEQYF. CDR3 DNA sequence: TGCGCCAGCCAGACTAGCGGGAGTCAGAGCGAGCAGTACTTC.

The chain links TRBV14 to TRBJ2-7, with D possibly matching TRBD2 (5 bases). Germline V lookup: CDR1 SGHDN, CDR2 FVKESK. V was clipped by 0 bases and J by 2 bases, with 14 bases between them. The CDR3 length is 16 residues. Here the CDR3 DNA reads TGTGCCAGCAGCCAAGATACAAGCGGAGACCCCTACGAGCAGTACTTC. Translation gives CASSQDTSGDPYEQYF.

The J gene is TRBJ1-1, the V gene TRBV27, with D maybe TRBD1 (5 bases). Germline-derived CDR1 and CDR2 are MNHEY and SMNVEV (reference sequence). The CDR3 contains 14 residues. V was trimmed by 3 bases and J by 0 bases, leaving 8 bases between them. This chain's CDR3 is CASSLGGMNTEAFF. CDR3 coding DNA: TGTGCCAGCAGTTTGGGGGGAATGAACACTGAAGCTTTCTTT.

The V and J genes are TRBV14 and TRBJ2-5; 14 bases agree with TRBD2. The CDR3 consists of 19 residues. From germline, CDR1 is SGHDN and CDR2 FVKESK. Trimming at V came to 4 bases and at J to 1 base, leaving 11 bases not matched to a gene. The CDR3 nucleotides are TGTGCCAGCAGCCGAGCCCACGGGACTAGCGGGAGTTTCCAAGAGACCCAGTACTTC. It yields the protein CASSRAHGTSGSFQETQYF. The entire variable domain, with the rest obtained from reference TRBV14 and TRBJ2-5, is as follows: EAGVTQFPSHSVIEKGQTVTLRCDPISGHDNLYWYRRVMGKEIKFLLHFVKESKQDESGMPNNRFLAERTGGTYSTLKVQPAELEDSGVYFCASSRAHGTSGSFQETQYFGPGTRLLVL.

The rearrangement joins TRBV27 to TRBJ1-5, with 11 bases identical to TRBD1. In germline, CDR1 is MNHEY, CDR2 SMNVEV (reference sequence). Losses at the gene ends were 4 bases for V and 6 bases for J; bases not matched to a gene: 5. This CDR3 comprises 15 residues. The CDR3 reads CASSWTGGRGQPQHF. The CDR3 nucleotides read TGTGCCAGCAGTTGGACAGGGGGCAGGGGTCAGCCCCAGCATTTT.

The chain couples TRBV19 to TRBJ2-3, with TRBD2 matching 10 bases. The J segment lost 5 bases and the V segment lost 6 bases, leaving 8 bases of the junction unmatched. The CDR3 contains 15 residues. Germline values: CDR1 LNHDA, CDR2 SQIVND (reference sequence). CDR3 coding DNA: TGTGCCAGTAGGCTAGCGGGAGCTCGTGGAGATACGCAGTATTTT. Amino acid sequence: CASRLAGARGDTQYF.

The rearrangement links TRBV5-1 to TRBJ1-2; 7 nucleotides agree with TRBD1. V lost 4 bases and J lost 5; bases outside the gene matches: 5. Germline lookup yields CDR1 SGHRS and CDR2 YFSETQ. This CDR3 comprises 13 residues. The CDR3 protein is CASSPEGAYGYTF. As DNA, the CDR3 is TGCGCCAGCAGCCCAGAGGGGGCATATGGCTACACCTTC.

The V call is TRBV5-1, the J call TRBJ1-1, with D unresolved. Germline values: CDR1 SGHRS, CDR2 YFSETQ. With 6 bases removed from V and 1 base from J, the gap between germline ends came to 10 bases. The CDR3 consists of 13 residues. The CDR3 DNA reads as TGCGCCAGCACCTTAGGCGGGAACACTGAAGCTTTCTTT. Its protein is CASTLGGNTEAFF.

This chain links TRBV27 with TRBJ2-7; unclear D gene. Germline-derived CDR1 and CDR2 are MNHEY and SMNVEV (reference sequence). The CDR3 loop spans 14 amino acids. The V and J ends lost 7 bases and 0 bases respectively, with 13 bases between them. The DNA of the CDR3 is TGTGCCAGCAAGTTTGCAGTTGGCTCCTACGAGCAGTACTTC. It is translated as CASKFAVGSYEQYF.

The chain is built from TRBV5-8 and TRBJ2-3; a possible D gene is TRBD1 (5 bases). V lost 4 bases to trimming and J lost 3 bases, with 12 bases between them. The CDR3 spans 14 residues. Germline CDR1 SGHTS, CDR2 YDEGEE. The CDR3 region is CASSRGRQTDTQYF. The CDR3 nucleotides read TGTGCCAGCAGCAGGGGCAGGCAGACAGATACGCAGTATTTT.

This chain connects TRBV4-1 to TRBJ2-2, with 14 nucleotides matching TRBD2. The CDR3 spans 20 residues. Germline assignment: CDR1 MGHRA and CDR2 YSYEKL. Trimming took 0 bases from V and 1 from J; bases not matched to a gene: 7. This CDR3 is CASSQDPGTSGRRNTGELFF. CDR3 bases: TGCGCCAGCAGCCAAGATCCCGGGACTAGCGGGAGAAGGAACACCGGGGAGCTGTTTTTT.

The rearrangement joins TRBV18 to TRBJ1-5; 9 bases match TRBD1. V trimming: 2 bases; J trimming: 6 bases; junction bases outside the gene matches: 11. The germline V gene encodes CDR1 KGHSH and CDR2 LQKENI. CDR3 length equals 17 residues. The CDR3 region has the DNA TGTGCCAGCTCACCAGGATTCACTGGGGGACAGGGTCAGCCCCAGCATTTT. This codes for CASSPGFTGGQGQPQHF.

The J gene is TRBJ2-5, the V gene TRBV30, with 12 positions matching TRBD1. The V gene's germline CDR1 is GTSNPN and CDR2 SVGIG (reference sequence). CDR3 length: 15 amino acids. With V trimmed by 2 bases and J by 9 bases, 10 bases remained unmatched. In DNA form, the CDR3 reads TGTGCCTGGAGTTCCCCGGGACAGGGGGCTTTCCCCCAGTACTTC. As protein: CAWSSPGQGAFPQYF.

V is TRBV4-1 and J is TRBJ1-1, with D perhaps matching TRBD1 (6 bases). With 4 bases removed from V and 6 bases from J, the gap between germline ends came to 12 bases. The CDR3 covers 13 residues. Germline V gene lookup returns CDR1 MGHRA and CDR2 YSYEKL. The CDR3 nucleotides read TGCGCCAGCAGCCCTAGGGGGGGATCTGAAGCTTTCTTT. Its translation: CASSPRGGSEAFF.

The V call is TRBV9, the J call TRBJ2-2; TRBD1 matches at 7 bases. Germline CDR1 and CDR2: SGDLS and YYNGEE. The CDR3 covers 12 residues. V lost 4 bases, J lost 9 bases, and 3 bases stayed unmatched. DNA for the CDR3: TGTGCCAGCAGCTCACAGGGGAGGGAGCTGTTTTTT. The encoded protein is CASSSQGRELFF. The full variable domain, rest sourced from reference TRBV9 and TRBJ2-2, is DSGVTQTPKHLITATGQRVTLRCSPRSGDLSVYWYQQSLDQGLQFLIQYYNGEERAKGNILERFSAQQFPDLHSELNLSSLELGDSALYFCASSSQGRELFFGEGSRLTVL.

This clone was counted a single time. The chain joins TRBV30 to TRBJ2-5, with 15 bases identical to TRBD2. The end of the DNA is better explained by TRBJ2-7, so the J call may be wrong. Germline values: CDR1 GTSNPN, CDR2 SVGIG (reference sequence). The CDR3 contains 19 residues. The CDR3 region is CAWRARTSGRAHSSYEQYF. DNA of the CDR3: TGTGCCTGGAGAGCAAGGACTAGCGGGAGGGCCCACAGCTCCTACGAGCAGTACTTC.